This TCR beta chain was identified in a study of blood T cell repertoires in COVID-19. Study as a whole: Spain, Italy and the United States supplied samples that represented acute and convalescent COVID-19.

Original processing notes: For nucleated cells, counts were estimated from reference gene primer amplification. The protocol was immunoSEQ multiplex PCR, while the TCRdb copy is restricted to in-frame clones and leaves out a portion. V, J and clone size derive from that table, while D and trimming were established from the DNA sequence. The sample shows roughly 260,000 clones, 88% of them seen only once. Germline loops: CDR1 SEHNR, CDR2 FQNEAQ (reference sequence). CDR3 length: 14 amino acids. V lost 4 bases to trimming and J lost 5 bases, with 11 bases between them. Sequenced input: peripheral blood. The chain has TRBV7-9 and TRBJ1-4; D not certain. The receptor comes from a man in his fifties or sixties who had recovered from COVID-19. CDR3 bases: TGTGCCAGCAGCTCCCGGGTTCCAAATGAAAAACTGTTTTTT. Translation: CASSSRVPNEKLFF.